The 5 T cell receptor beta chains listed next were all sequenced from one sample in a study of blood T cell repertoires in COVID-19. Repertoires were generated with immunoSEQ multiplex PCR, while TCRdb's copy carries only in-frame clones and drops some. The sample has 150,000 to 160,000 clones; approximately 78% are singletons. The source material was peripheral blood. All receptors derive from a man of 80 years or more with acute or convalescent COVID-19.

This chain uses TRBV12-3 or TRBV12-4 with TRBJ2-5, with D possibly TRBD1 on 6 matching bases. The CDR3 runs 13 residues. V shed 5 bases and J shed 5 bases, with 12 bases lying between them. This CDR3 is CASSQDTGETQYF. The CDR3, as DNA: TGTGCCAGCAGTCAGGACACAGGGGAGACCCAGTACTTC.

This clone was recorded a few times. This chain joins TRBV2 and TRBJ2-5, with unresolved D. The CDR3 totals 13 residues. Trimming took 6 bases from V and 2 from J, leaving 10 bases between them. CDR1 is SNHLY and CDR2 is FYNNEI in the germline V gene. Here the CDR3 reads CASSGAEQETQYF. The CDR3 DNA is TGTGCCAGCAGCGGCGCGGAACAAGAGACCCAGTACTTC.

The chain joins TRBV18 to TRBJ2-1, with D perhaps TRBD2 (6 bases). This CDR3 spans 12 amino acids. Germline CDR1 and CDR2: KGHSH and LQKENI. The V end lost 8 bases, the J end lost 7 bases, and 12 bases lay between the germline ends. CDR3 DNA sequence: TGTGCCAGCGGCGGGGATTTTAATGAGCAGTTCTTC. Protein product: CASGGDFNEQFF.

V and J are TRBV5-6 and TRBJ2-7, with 10 bases identical to TRBD2. Germline V gene sequence: CDR1 SGHDT, CDR2 YYEEEE. J was trimmed by 0 bases and V by 3 bases; bases with no gene match: 3. This CDR3 comprises 15 residues. The CDR3 region is CASSSLAGVSYEQYF. The CDR3 DNA is TGTGCCAGCAGCTCCCTAGCGGGGGTCTCCTACGAGCAGTACTTC. The variable domain in full, with the rest retrieved from reference TRBV5-6 and TRBJ2-7, is DAGVTQSPTHLIKTRGQQVTLRCSPKSGHDTVSWYQQALGQGPQFIFQYYEEEERQRGNFPDRFSGHQFPNYSSELNVNALLLGDSALYLCASSSLAGVSYEQYFGPGTRLTVT.

In its sample, this clone was seen a few times. The chain joins TRBV19 to TRBJ1-1; D unclear. The CDR3 covers 13 residues. Germline V gives CDR1 LNHDA, CDR2 SQIVND (reference sequence). Trimming took off 6 bases at V and 3 bases at J, with 11 bases between the two ends. The CDR3 region is CASSVQRDTEAFF. CDR3 sequence (DNA): TGTGCCAGTAGCGTACAGAGGGACACTGAAGCTTTCTTT.